This TCR beta chain appears in the sequencing data of a study of memory CD4+ T cells and cytomegalovirus serostatus. Study-wide results and limits: About 40% of the roughly 160 known CMV-associated TCRbeta sequences appeared in CD4+ memory.

Clones were sequenced by immunoSEQ multiplex PCR, and TCRdb holds only the in-frame ones, with some missing. The top ten hold 0.9% to 1.1% of the sample, which has just over 25,000 clones, roughly 75% seen once. A remark on this clone: The antigen is unknown.

In germline, CDR1 is MNHEY, CDR2 SMNVEV (reference sequence). This CDR3 contains 14 residues. Trimming at V came to 6 bases and at J to 7 bases, leaving 7 bases not matched to a gene. The sort gate was single viable CD3+CD4+CD8-CD45RO+ cells for memory CD4+ T cells. CD4+ T cells were isolated by positive magnetic selection. This sequence originates from an adult in good health and CMV-seronegative. The chain joins TRBV27 to TRBJ1-5, with 9 bases identical to TRBD1. The sequencing input was memory CD4+ T cells from blood. The CDR3 protein is CASRGTGTIQPQHF. The CDR3 DNA is TGTGCCAGCAGGGGGACAGGGACCATACAGCCCCAGCATTTT.